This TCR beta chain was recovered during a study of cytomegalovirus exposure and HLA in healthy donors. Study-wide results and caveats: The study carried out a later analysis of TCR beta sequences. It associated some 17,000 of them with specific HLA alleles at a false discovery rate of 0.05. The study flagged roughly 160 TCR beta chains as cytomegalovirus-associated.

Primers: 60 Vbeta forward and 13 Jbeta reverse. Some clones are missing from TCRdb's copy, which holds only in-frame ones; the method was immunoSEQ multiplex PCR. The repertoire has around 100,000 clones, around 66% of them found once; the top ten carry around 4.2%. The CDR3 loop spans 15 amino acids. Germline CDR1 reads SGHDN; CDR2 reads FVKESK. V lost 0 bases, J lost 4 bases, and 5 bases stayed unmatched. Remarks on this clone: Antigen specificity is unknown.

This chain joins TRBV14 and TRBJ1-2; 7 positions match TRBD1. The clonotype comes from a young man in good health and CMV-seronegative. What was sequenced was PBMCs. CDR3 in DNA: TGTGCCAGCAGCCAAGAGGGCTCAGGGGGCTATGGCTACACCTTC. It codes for CASSQEGSGGYGYTF.